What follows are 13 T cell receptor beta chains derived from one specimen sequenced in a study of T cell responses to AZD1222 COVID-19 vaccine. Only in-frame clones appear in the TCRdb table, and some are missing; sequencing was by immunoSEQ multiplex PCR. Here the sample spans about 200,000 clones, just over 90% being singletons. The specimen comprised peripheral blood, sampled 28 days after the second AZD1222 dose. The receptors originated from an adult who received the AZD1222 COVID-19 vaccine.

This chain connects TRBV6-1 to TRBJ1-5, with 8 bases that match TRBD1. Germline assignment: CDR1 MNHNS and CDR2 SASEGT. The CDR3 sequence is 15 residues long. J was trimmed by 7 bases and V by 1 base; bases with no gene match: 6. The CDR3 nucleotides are TGTGCCAGCAGTGAAGGTACAGGGGGAGGGCAGCCCCAGCATTTT. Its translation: CASSEGTGGGQPQHF.

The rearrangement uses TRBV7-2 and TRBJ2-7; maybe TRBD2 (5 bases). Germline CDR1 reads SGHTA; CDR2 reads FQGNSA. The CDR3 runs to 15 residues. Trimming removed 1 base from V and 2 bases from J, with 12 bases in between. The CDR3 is CASSLVEGGAYEQYF. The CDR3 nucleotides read TGTGCCAGCAGCTTAGTAGAGGGCGGCGCCTACGAGCAGTACTTC.

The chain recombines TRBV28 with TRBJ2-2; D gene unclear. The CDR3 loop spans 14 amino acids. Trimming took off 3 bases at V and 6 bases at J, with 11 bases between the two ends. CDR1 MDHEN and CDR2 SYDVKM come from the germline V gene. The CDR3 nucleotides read TGTGCCAGCAGTTTTACAAGGGTGGCCGGGGAGCTGTTTTTT. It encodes CASSFTRVAGELFF. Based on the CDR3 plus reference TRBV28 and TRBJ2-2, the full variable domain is DVKVTQSSRYLVKRTGEKVFLECVQDMDHENMFWYRQDPGLGLRLIYFSYDVKMKEKGDIPEGYSVSREKKERFSLILESASTNQTSMYLCASSFTRVAGELFFGEGSRLTVL.

CDR3 in amino acids: CASAGLYNTEAFF. CDR3 coding DNA: TGTGCCAGTGCCGGGCTCTACAACACTGAAGCTTTCTTT. V usage is TRBV19 and J usage is TRBJ1-1, with D unresolved. Germline V gene lookup returns CDR1 LNHDA and CDR2 SQIVND (reference sequence). Trimming took 8 bases from V and 2 from J, leaving 12 bases between them. The CDR3 length is 13 residues.

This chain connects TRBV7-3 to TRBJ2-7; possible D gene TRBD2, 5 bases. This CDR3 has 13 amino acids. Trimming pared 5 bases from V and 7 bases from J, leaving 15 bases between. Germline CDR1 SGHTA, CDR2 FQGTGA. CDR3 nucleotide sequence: TGTGCCAGCAGCCCGGGGTCCATGGGGGAGCAGTACTTC. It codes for CASSPGSMGEQYF. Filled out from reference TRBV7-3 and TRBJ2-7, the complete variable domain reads GAGVSQTPSNKVTEKGKYVELRCDPISGHTALYWYRQSLGQGPEFLIYFQGTGAADDSGLPNDRFFAVRPEGSVSTLKIQRTERGDSAVYLCASSPGSMGEQYFGPGTRLTVT.

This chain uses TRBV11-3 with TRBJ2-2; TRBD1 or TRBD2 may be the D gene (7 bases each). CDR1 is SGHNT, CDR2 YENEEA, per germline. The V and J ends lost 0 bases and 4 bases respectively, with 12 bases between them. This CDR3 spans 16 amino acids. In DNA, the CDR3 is TGTGCCAGCAGCTTAGATCAGGGGGGGCGCACCGGGGAGCTGTTTTTT. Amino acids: CASSLDQGGRTGELFF.

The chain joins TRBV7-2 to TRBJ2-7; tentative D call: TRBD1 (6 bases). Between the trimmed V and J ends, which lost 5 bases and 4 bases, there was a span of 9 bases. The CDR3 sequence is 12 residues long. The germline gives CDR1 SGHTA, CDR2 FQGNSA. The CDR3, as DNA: TGTGCCAGCAGCGAAGGACAGTACGAGCAGTACTTC. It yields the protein CASSEGQYEQYF.

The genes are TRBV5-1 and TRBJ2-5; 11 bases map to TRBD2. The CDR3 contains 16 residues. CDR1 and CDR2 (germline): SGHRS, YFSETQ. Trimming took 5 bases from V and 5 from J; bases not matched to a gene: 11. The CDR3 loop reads CASRLAGGPVVETQYF. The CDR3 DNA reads TGCGCCAGCAGGTTAGCGGGAGGGCCGGTAGTGGAGACCCAGTACTTC.

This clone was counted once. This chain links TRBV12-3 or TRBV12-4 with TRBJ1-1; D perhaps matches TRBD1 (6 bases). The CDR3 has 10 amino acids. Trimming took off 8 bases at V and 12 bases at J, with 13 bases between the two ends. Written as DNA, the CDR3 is TGTGCCAGCGCCTACAGGGAAACTTTCTTT. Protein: CASAYRETFF.

CDR3 protein: CATSDPPGQGLLRETQYF. The CDR3 DNA reads TGTGCCACCAGTGACCCCCCGGGGCAGGGACTTCTGAGAGAGACCCAGTACTTC. This chain links TRBV24-1 with TRBJ2-5; perhaps TRBD2 as D (6 bases). The CDR3 loop spans 18 amino acids. Germline CDR1 is KGHDR and CDR2 is SFDVKD. V was pared by 4 bases and J by 4 bases, with 24 bases between.

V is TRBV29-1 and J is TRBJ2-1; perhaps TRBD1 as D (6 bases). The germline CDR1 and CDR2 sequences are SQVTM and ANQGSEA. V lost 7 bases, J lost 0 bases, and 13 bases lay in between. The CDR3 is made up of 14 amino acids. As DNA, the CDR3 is TGCAGCGCCGATAGGGGGAGCTCCTACAATGAGCAGTTCTTC. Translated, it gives CSADRGSSYNEQFF.

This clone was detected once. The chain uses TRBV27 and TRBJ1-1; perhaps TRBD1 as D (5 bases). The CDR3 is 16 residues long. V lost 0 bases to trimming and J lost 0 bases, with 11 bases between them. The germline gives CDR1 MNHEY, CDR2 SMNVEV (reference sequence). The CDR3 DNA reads TGTGCCAGCAGTTTATCGATGAGGGGCCTGAACACTGAAGCTTTCTTT. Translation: CASSLSMRGLNTEAFF.

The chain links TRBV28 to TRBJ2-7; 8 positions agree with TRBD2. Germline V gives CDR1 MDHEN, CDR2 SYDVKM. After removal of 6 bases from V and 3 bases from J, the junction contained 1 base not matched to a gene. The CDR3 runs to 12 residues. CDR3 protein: CASRAGGYEQYF. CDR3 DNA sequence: TGTGCCAGCAGGGCGGGGGGCTACGAGCAGTACTTC.